The clone carrying this TCR beta chain was counted at least ten times. What it binds is not known. The V gene lost 4 bases and the J gene lost 6 bases, with 7 bases spanning the gap. The CDR3 extends over 12 amino acids. Germline CDR1 is SNHLY and CDR2 is FYNNEI. The sample is drawn from a study of early T cells in non-severe SARS-CoV-2 infection. Findings of the study overall: VDJdb-based annotation leaned toward anti-spike CD8 responses and missed private and CD4 specificities.

Individual cDNA molecules each received unique molecular identifiers attached to them. TCRdb re-derived calls from the 5' RACE reads in MiXCR, one entry per CDR3 protein. The sample shows more than 80,000 distinct CDR3 sequences, approximately 16% of them seen only once. The V and J genes are TRBV2 and TRBJ1-5, with D unclear. The source is an adult who was a healthcare worker with PCR-confirmed SARS-CoV-2 infection or an uninfected control (not recorded which). Source material: whole blood. CDR3 loop: CASSGHSQPQHF. CDR3 nucleotide sequence: TGTGCCAGCAGTGGACATAGTCAGCCCCAGCATTTT.